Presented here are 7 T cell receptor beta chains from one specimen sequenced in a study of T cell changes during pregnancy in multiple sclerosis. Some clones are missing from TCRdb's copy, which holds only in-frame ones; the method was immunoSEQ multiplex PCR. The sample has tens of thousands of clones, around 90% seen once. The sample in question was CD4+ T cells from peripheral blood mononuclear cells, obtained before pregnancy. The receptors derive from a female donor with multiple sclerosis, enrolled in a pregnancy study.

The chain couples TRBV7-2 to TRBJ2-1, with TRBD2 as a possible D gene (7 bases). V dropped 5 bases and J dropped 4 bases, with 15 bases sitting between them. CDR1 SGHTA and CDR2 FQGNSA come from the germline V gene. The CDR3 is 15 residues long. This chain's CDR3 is CASSPGGLRYNEQFF. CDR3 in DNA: TGTGCCAGCAGCCCGGGGGGCTTACGTTACAATGAGCAGTTCTTC.

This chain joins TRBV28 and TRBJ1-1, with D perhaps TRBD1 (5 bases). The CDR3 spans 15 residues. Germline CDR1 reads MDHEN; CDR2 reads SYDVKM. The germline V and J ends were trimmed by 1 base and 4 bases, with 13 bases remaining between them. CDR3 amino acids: CASSLSGAPGTEAFF. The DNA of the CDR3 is TGTGCCAGCAGTTTATCTGGGGCCCCTGGCACTGAAGCTTTCTTT.

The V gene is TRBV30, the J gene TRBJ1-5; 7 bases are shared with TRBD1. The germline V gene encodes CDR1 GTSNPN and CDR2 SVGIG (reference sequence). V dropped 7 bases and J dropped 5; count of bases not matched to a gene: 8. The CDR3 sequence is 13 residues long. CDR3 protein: CASGDSSYQPQHF. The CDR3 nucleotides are TGTGCCTCGGGGGACAGCTCGTATCAGCCCCAGCATTTT. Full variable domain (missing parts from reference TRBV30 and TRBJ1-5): SQTIHQWPATLVQPVGSPLSLECTVEGTSNPNLYWYRQAAGRGLQLLFYSVGIGQISSEVPQNLSASRPQDRQFILSSKKLLLSDSGFYLCASGDSSYQPQHFGDGTRLSIL.

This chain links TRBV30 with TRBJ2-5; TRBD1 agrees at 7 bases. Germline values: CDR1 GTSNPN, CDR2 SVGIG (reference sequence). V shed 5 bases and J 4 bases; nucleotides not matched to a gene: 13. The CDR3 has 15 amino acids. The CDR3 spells CAWARKGAKPETQYF. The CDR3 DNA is TGTGCCTGGGCCCGCAAGGGGGCGAAACCAGAGACCCAGTACTTC.

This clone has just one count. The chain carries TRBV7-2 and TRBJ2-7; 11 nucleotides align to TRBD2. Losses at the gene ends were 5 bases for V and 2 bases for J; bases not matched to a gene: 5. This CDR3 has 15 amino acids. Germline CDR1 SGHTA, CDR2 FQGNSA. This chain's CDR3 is CASSQGLADAYEQYF. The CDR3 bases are TGTGCCAGCAGCCAGGGACTAGCGGATGCCTACGAGCAGTACTTC.

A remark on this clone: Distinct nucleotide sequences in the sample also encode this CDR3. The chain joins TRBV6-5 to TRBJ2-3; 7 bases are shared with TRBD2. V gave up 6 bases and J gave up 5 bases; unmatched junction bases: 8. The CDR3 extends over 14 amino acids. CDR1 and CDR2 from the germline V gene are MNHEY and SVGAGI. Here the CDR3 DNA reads TGTGCCAGCAGCCGACCGGGAGGTGTAGATACGCAGTATTTT. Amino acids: CASSRPGGVDTQYF.

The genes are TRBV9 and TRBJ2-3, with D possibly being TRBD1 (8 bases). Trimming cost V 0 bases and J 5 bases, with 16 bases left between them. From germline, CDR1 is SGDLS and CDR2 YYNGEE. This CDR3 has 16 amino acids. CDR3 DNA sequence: TGTGCCAGCAGCGTAGGTCTTACAGGGGGGGTAGATACGCAGTATTTT. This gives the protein CASSVGLTGGVDTQYF.